Following are 27 T cell receptor beta chains from one sample sequenced in a study of identical twins. TCRdb used MiXCR to reprocess the 5' RACE reads, holding one entry per CDR3 protein. The sample consists of 500,000 to 550,000 distinct CDR3 sequences, roughly a fifth of them appearing once. This same sample was also part of a study on T cells expressing NK-cell markers.

The source material was CD4+ T cells sorted from blood. The receptors originated from a woman under 30 in good health.

By sample share, this clonotype is medium-sized. V usage is TRBV12-3 or TRBV12-4 and J usage is TRBJ2-3, with D maybe TRBD2 (7 bases). CDR3 size: 16 residues. The V end lost 5 bases, the J end lost 2 bases, and 17 bases lay between the germline ends. The CDR3 DNA follows: TGTGCCAGCAGTCTTTACAGGGAGGGAACCACAGATACGCAGTATTTT. It specifies CASSLYREGTTDTQYF.

The CDR3 region has the DNA TGCAGTGCTACGGACATCCCTAAAGCTTTCTTT. Translating gives CSATDIPKAFF. The J gene is TRBJ1-1, the V gene TRBV20-1; a weak D match, TRBD1 (5 bases). Germline V lookup: CDR1 DFQATT, CDR2 SNEGSKA (reference sequence). V lost 4 bases and J 9 bases, leaving 12 bases between the germline ends. The CDR3 has 11 amino acids.

The chain employs TRBV5-6 and TRBJ2-2, with D possibly called TRBD1 or TRBD2 (5 bases each). The CDR3 has 15 residues. V lost 5 bases and J 2 bases, leaving 13 bases between the germline ends. Per germline, CDR1 SGHDT and CDR2 YYEEEE. CDR3 coding DNA: TGTGCCAGCAGGGGATGGGGGAGAAACACCGGGGAGCTGTTTTTT. It encodes CASRGWGRNTGELFF.

This chain connects TRBV7-2 to TRBJ1-1, with 12 bases that match TRBD1. The CDR3 length is 17 residues. CDR1 and CDR2 (germline): SGHTA, FQGNSA. V shed 5 bases, J shed 0 bases, and the junction held 7 bases outside the gene matches. The CDR3 spells CASSAPGQGAMNTEAFF. CDR3 bases: TGTGCCAGCAGCGCGCCGGGACAGGGGGCGATGAACACTGAAGCTTTCTTT.

This clonotype appeared many times. This chain joins TRBV18 and TRBJ2-3; D is ambiguous. This CDR3 comprises 13 residues. Deletions cut 3 bases from V and 6 bases from J, with 10 bases between. Germline CDR1 is KGHSH and CDR2 is LQKENI. The CDR3 sequence is CASSPPRGDTQYF. CDR3 bases: TGTGCCAGCTCACCCCCTCGAGGTGATACGCAGTATTTT.

This clonotype was seen more than once but under ten times. V is TRBV5-6 and J is TRBJ2-5, with 12 nucleotides matching TRBD2. Germline V CDR1 and CDR2: SGHDT, YYEEEE. CDR3 length: 17 amino acids. With V trimmed by 3 bases and J by 0 bases, 6 bases remained unmatched. This chain's CDR3 is CASSSTSGGPYQETQYF. The CDR3, as DNA: TGTGCCAGCAGCTCCACTAGCGGGGGGCCGTACCAAGAGACCCAGTACTTC. Full variable domain (outside the CDR3, taken from reference TRBV5-6 and TRBJ2-5): DAGVTQSPTHLIKTRGQQVTLRCSPKSGHDTVSWYQQALGQGPQFIFQYYEEEERQRGNFPDRFSGHQFPNYSSELNVNALLLGDSALYLCASSSTSGGPYQETQYFGPGTRLLVL.

This clonotype has a handful of counts. The chain couples TRBV10-3 to TRBJ1-6, with D maybe TRBD1 (6 bases). CDR3 length equals 15 residues. Germline assignment: CDR1 ENHRY and CDR2 SYGVKD. V lost 0 bases to trimming and J lost 10 bases, with 13 bases between them. The CDR3 DNA reads TGTGCCATCAGTGAGTCAGGACAGTTTGGGTCACCCCTCCACTTT. Translating it yields CAISESGQFGSPLHF.

The chain carries TRBV7-2 and TRBJ2-1, with 8 bases lining up with TRBD2. Trimming cost V 0 bases and J 6 bases; bases outside gene matches: 7. The V gene's germline CDR1 is SGHTA and CDR2 FQGNSA. There are 16 residues in the CDR3. Here the CDR3 DNA reads TGTGCCAGCAGCTTAGCGCGGGCTAGCGGGCGCAATGAGCAGTTCTTC. Protein sequence: CASSLARASGRNEQFF.

This clonotype was counted between two and nine times. This sequence joins TRBV7-2 and TRBJ1-6, with TRBD1 matching 7 bases. The CDR3 runs to 15 residues. Unmatched junction bases numbered 8, after V lost 5 bases and J lost 7 bases. Germline V gives CDR1 SGHTA, CDR2 FQGNSA. The DNA of the CDR3 is TGTGCCAGCAGCCCCCGACAGGGTTTCAATTCACCCCTCCACTTT. It codes for CASSPRQGFNSPLHF. The full variable domain, with the rest looked up from reference TRBV7-2 and TRBJ1-6, is GAGVSQSPSNKVTEKGKDVELRCDPISGHTALYWYRQSLGQGLEFLIYFQGNSAPDKSGLPSDRFSAERTGGSVSTLTIQRTQQEDSAVYLCASSPRQGFNSPLHFGNGTRLTVT.

For this clonotype: Germline and junction disagree at one end, which may indicate a read error. The CDR3 coding sequence is TGTGCCAGCAGCGTAGCTGGGGATCCCATCTTC. Residues: CASSVAGDPIF. The rearrangement uses TRBV9 and TRBJ2-1; D gene ambiguous. Per the germline V gene, CDR1 is SGDLS and CDR2 is YYNGEE. The CDR3 covers 11 residues.

The gene calls are TRBV20-1 and TRBJ2-7; 8 bases are shared with TRBD1. J lost 0 bases, V lost 5 bases, and 3 bases had no gene match. CDR1 is DFQATT, CDR2 SNEGSKA, per germline (reference sequence). The CDR3 runs 13 residues. CDR3 sequence reads: CSAGGQASYEQYF. For the CDR3, the DNA is TGCAGTGCTGGGGGACAGGCCTCCTACGAGCAGTACTTC.

V is TRBV10-3 and J is TRBJ2-1, with TRBD2 matching 10 bases. Trimming at V came to 4 bases and at J to 10 bases, leaving 7 bases not matched to a gene. Germline V gene lookup returns CDR1 ENHRY and CDR2 SYGVKD. The CDR3 is made up of 14 amino acids. CDR3 DNA: TGTGCCATCAGTGCCACTAGCGGGGTAAGGGAGCAGTTCTTC. Protein sequence: CAISATSGVREQFF.

The J gene is TRBJ2-2, the V gene TRBV20-1, with TRBD2 matching 10 bases. Looked up from germline, CDR1 is DFQATT and CDR2 is SNEGSKA (reference sequence). J was trimmed by 4 bases and V by 5 bases; bases with no gene match: 4. There are 14 residues in the CDR3. CDR3 sequence: CSASAGGITGELFF. CDR3 coding DNA: TGCAGTGCTTCAGCGGGAGGGATCACCGGGGAGCTGTTTTTT.

There are a few counts of this clonotype. This chain uses TRBV9 with TRBJ2-7; TRBD2 matches at 13 bases. This CDR3 contains 14 residues. V was clipped by 3 bases and J by 7 bases; unmatched bases: 4. Germline V gene data show CDR1 as SGDLS and CDR2 as YYNGEE. The CDR3: CASSGLAGGWEQYF. CDR3 coding DNA: TGTGCCAGCAGCGGACTAGCGGGAGGATGGGAGCAGTACTTC.

The V gene is TRBV14, the J gene TRBJ1-2; D remains unclear. V lost 6 bases to trimming and J lost 6 bases, with 14 bases between them. The CDR3 has 13 residues. The germline CDR1 and CDR2 sequences are SGHDN and FVKESK. DNA for the CDR3: TGTGCCAGCAGGAGGTTGCTTTTGGATGGCTACACCTTC. This encodes CASRRLLLDGYTF.

This clonotype was counted only a few times. V gene TRBV20-1 combines with J gene TRBJ2-4; TRBD2 matches 16 bases. The CDR3 has 17 residues. CDR1 and CDR2 from the germline V gene are DFQATT and SNEGSKA (reference sequence). After removal of 4 bases from V and 15 bases from J, the junction contained 18 bases not matched to a gene. The CDR3 DNA follows: TGCAGTGCTAAGTCTCTCCCGGGACTAGCGGGAGGGCCGTCTCCGTACTTC. It is translated as CSAKSLPGLAGGPSPYF.

The chain combines TRBV20-1 with TRBJ2-3; 7 bases fit TRBD1. The germline V gene has CDR1 DFQATT and CDR2 SNEGSKA (reference sequence). The CDR3 is 15 amino acids. J gave up 4 bases and V 5 bases, and 12 bases lay outside the gene matches. The CDR3 region is CSAYSRSQGADTQYF. CDR3 nucleotide sequence: TGCAGTGCTTACTCACGATCGCAGGGGGCAGATACGCAGTATTTT.

V and J are TRBV2 and TRBJ1-2, with D tentatively TRBD1 (5 bases). The CDR3 contains 13 residues. Trimming stripped 5 bases from V and 1 base from J, with 8 bases between. The germline gives CDR1 SNHLY, CDR2 FYNNEI. The CDR3 sequence is CASSRDFNYGYTF. CDR3 DNA: TGTGCCAGCAGTCGGGACTTTAACTATGGCTACACCTTC.

The V call is TRBV3-1, the J call TRBJ1-1; no reliable D call. This CDR3 spans 15 amino acids. V was shortened by 0 bases and J by 3 bases, with 11 bases between the two germline ends. Germline CDR1 reads LGHDT; CDR2 reads YNNKEL (reference sequence). This CDR3 reads CASSQEPFAYTEAFF. The CDR3 DNA reads TGTGCCAGCAGCCAAGAACCGTTCGCCTACACTGAAGCTTTCTTT.

This clonotype was detected only a few times. The rearrangement links TRBV29-1 to TRBJ1-1; no reliable D call. The V gene lost 1 base and the J gene lost 5 bases, with 8 bases spanning the gap. Per germline, CDR1 SQVTM and CDR2 ANQGSEA. The CDR3 spans 12 residues. The CDR3 nucleotides read TGCAGCGTTGAAGGGGCAGTAACTGAAGCTTTCTTT. Its translation: CSVEGAVTEAFF.

CDR3 sequence (DNA): TGTGCCAGCAGCCTCACCCTAGCGGGAAGCTCCTACAATGAGCAGTTCTTC. Amino acid sequence: CASSLTLAGSSYNEQFF. The chain carries TRBV9 and TRBJ2-1, with 9 nucleotides matching TRBD2. V lost 4 bases, J lost 0 bases, and 8 bases stayed unmatched. Germline CDR1 SGDLS, CDR2 YYNGEE. This CDR3 spans 17 amino acids.

This clonotype was found a few times. The CDR3 is CASSLGREQYGYTF. CDR3 sequence (DNA): TGTGCCAGCAGCTTGGGCAGAGAGCAATATGGCTACACCTTC. This chain uses TRBV11-2 with TRBJ1-2; D not certain. This CDR3 has 14 residues. V gave up 3 bases and J gave up 5 bases, with 13 bases separating them. CDR1 and CDR2 from the germline V gene are SGHAT and FQNNGV.

The chain recombines TRBV10-3 with TRBJ2-1, with TRBD2 identical over 7 bases. Germline V CDR1 and CDR2: ENHRY, SYGVKD. The ends lost 11 bases at V and 4 bases at J; junction bases unmatched: 11. The CDR3 spans 14 residues. CDR3 in DNA: TGTGCCCCCGGAGGGGCGGGGGATTACAATGAGCAGTTCTTC. Its translation is CAPGGAGDYNEQFF.

The V call is TRBV12-3 or TRBV12-4, the J call TRBJ2-7; 9 nucleotides line up with TRBD1. The CDR3 totals 15 residues. Germline trimming cut 4 bases from V and 2 bases from J; bases unmatched to any gene: 6. The CDR3 is CASSWDRDFPYEQYF. The DNA for the CDR3 is TGTGCCAGCAGTTGGGACAGGGACTTCCCCTACGAGCAGTACTTC.

This clonotype was seen a few times. The chain combines TRBV10-3 with TRBJ2-1; TRBD1 matches at 10 bases. The CDR3 loop spans 13 amino acids. The V segment lost 6 bases and the J segment 10 bases; nucleotides outside the gene matches: 6. Germline loops: CDR1 ENHRY, CDR2 SYGVKD. CDR3 nucleotide sequence: TGTGCCATCAGGTGGGACAGGGGTAAGGAGCAGTTCTTC. This gives the protein CAIRWDRGKEQFF.

This clonotype was seen a handful of times. This chain joins TRBV20-1 and TRBJ2-7; TRBD2 might be the D (6 bases). V was cut by 8 bases and J by 6 bases, with 23 bases left in between. CDR3 length: 14 residues. Germline-derived CDR1 and CDR2 are DFQATT and SNEGSKA (reference sequence). The CDR3 spells CSSLRGLLDSEQYF. DNA for the CDR3: TGCAGTAGCCTGCGGGGACTGCTTGATTCCGAGCAGTACTTC.

This chain joins TRBV12-3 or TRBV12-4 and TRBJ2-7, with TRBD2 identical over 11 bases. This CDR3 has 14 amino acids. V shed 3 bases, J shed 5 bases, and the junction held 3 bases outside the gene matches. The CDR3 protein is CASSLTSGIDEQYF. In nucleotides, the CDR3 is TGTGCCAGCAGTTTGACTAGCGGGATTGACGAGCAGTACTTC.